The present entry profiles one T cell receptor (beta chain) with its context. Its antigen is not yet known. No base qualities exist here, and no much larger clone lies one base off it. CDR1 and CDR2, looked up from the germline V gene (reference sequence), are LNHNV and YYDKDF. V lost 3 bases and J lost 4 bases; the stretch between them is 13 bases long. The CDR3 contains 15 residues, cysteine and phenylalanine counted. The read is trimmed to its CDR3 DNA, 45 bases read in frame from base 1. Donors were healthy HIV-negative adults with no recently reported acute infections or vaccinations. Every donor was a Caucasian adult residing in Nashville, Tennessee, USA. CD8 memory samples were composed of magnetically selected CD45RO+ cells combined with CCR7-negative CD45RA+ effector memory (TemRA) cells. After blood collection by leukapheresis, PBMCs were isolated using Ficoll-Histopaque density gradient centrifugation and then cryopreserved in the vapor phase of liquid nitrogen. Analytical flow cytometry was used to check the purity and quantity of every magnetically sorted T cell population. Genomic DNA was isolated from every sorted fraction and measured by UV absorbance on a Nanodrop 2000c.

TCR CDR3 regions were amplified from genomic DNA by multiplex PCR using the deep immunoSEQ assay. Extracted genomic DNA from each cell subset was spread evenly across all wells of several immunoSEQ 96-well plates, with each plate serving as a replicate. For sorted subsets, approximately 200 ng of genomic DNA, equivalent to 25,000 to 35,000 T cell genomes, went into each replicate PCR. Purified libraries were measured with a Qubit 3.0 fluorometer, size-checked on a Bioanalyzer 2100, and measured again with the KAPA Library Quantification kit. Every immunoSEQ 96-well plate was sequenced on a dedicated single-read 150-cycle Illumina NextSeq 550 flow cell. The authors' analysis ran thus. Because only junctional sequences without quality scores were contained in the immunoSEQ output, filtering matching that applied to full-length reads could not be performed. To assign V/J genes and CDR3, sequences were annotated against IMGT germline references using PyIR, a Python wrapper for IgBLAST v1.9. Reads with weak V/J assignments (E-value above 1e-6), missing CDR3, stop codons, out-of-frame junctions, or ambiguous translated residues were removed. V3J clonotypes were defined by identical inferred V gene, J gene, and CDR3 amino acid sequence. Percentage overlap between repertoires was computed as shared unique clonotypes divided by the size of the smaller repertoire. RTK rarefaction, the Chao1 estimator, and Recon v2.1 estimates of unobserved clonotypes were used to assess repertoire richness. For all TCRbeta clonotypes obtained by the gDNA method from several donors, generation probabilities were computed with OLGA. Not all clones reach the TCRdb copy of this immuneACCESS table, which keeps in-frame sequences only. Checked studies attribute under half of the gap to unresolved V genes and leave the rest unexplained. The V and J calls and the clone size are those of that table, but D and trimming were determined from the DNA. The sample table contains about 110,000 clones; only one count was recorded for more than 65% of them. Approximately 24% of the sample is in the top ten clones.

This entry comes from a study of shared clonotypes between healthy human individuals (dated by TCRdb to 2018 to 2021). Regarding the study in general: A few men and a couple of women, aged 18 to 49 years, made up the cohort. For each donor, CD4 naive and CD4 memory were each given three plates, CD8 naive was given two plates, and CD8 memory was given one plate. The study deeply sequenced blood TCR repertoires of several healthy adults to estimate repertoire size and the extent of clonotype sharing between individuals. Different laboratories and diverse techniques were used to prepare libraries and sequence TCR repertoires, to increase sequencing depth and limit assay-specific biases. Between about 0.8 and 9.5 billion PBMCs per donor were obtained by leukapheresis. What the authors observed across the whole study: Sampling was restricted to blood, and TCR repertoires in tissues likely differ from the TCR repertoires found in blood. Higher generation probabilities were observed for clonotypes shared by all four sorted-subset donors than for non-shared clonotypes. Sharing across a handful of donors was observed for approximately 5% of naive CD4, 3.5% of naive CD8, roughly 2.3% of memory CD4, and approximately 0.41% of memory CD8 clonotypes. Larger estimated clonotype richness was generally found for naive subsets than for memory subsets. Rarefaction of sorted-subset datasets indicated incomplete sequencing despite the large sequencing depth. Pairwise subsampling indicated that sequencing depth was expected to affect the degree of clonotype sharing among donors. Because the study included only a small number of donors, the genetic and exposure-history diversity represented was limited.

The TCR originated in a young woman in good health. The chain is assembled from TRBV15 and TRBJ1-3; TRBD1 is a weak D gene call, 6 bases matching. Sequences were obtained from memory CD8+ T cells sorted from blood. The cell subset or site label for this specimen denotes: CD45RO+ cells pooled with CCR7-negative TemRA cells. The CDR3 reads CATSSHRDSGNTIYF. The DNA reads TGTGCCACCAGCAGTCACAGGGACTCCGGAAACACCATATATTTT.